Listed here are 6 T cell receptor beta chains from one sample, sequenced in a study of T cells in localized non-small cell lung cancer. Clones were read by immunoSEQ multiplex PCR, and TCRdb kept only the in-frame ones, dropping some. This sample yields 30,000 to 40,000 clones, of which just over 85% are seen a single time; under 7% belongs to the top ten. The specimen comprised peripheral blood mononuclear cells, sampled before any cancer treatment. Receptor source: a male donor aged 60 or older with stage II lung adenocarcinoma.

This sequence joins TRBV7-8 and TRBJ2-5; D unclear. The CDR3 consists of 15 residues. V gave up 1 base and J gave up 4 bases, with 13 bases separating them. Per the germline V gene, CDR1 is SGHVS and CDR2 is FQNEAQ. CDR3: CASSLGLFVGETQYF. CDR3 sequence (DNA): TGTGCCAGCAGCTTAGGACTTTTCGTAGGAGAGACCCAGTACTTC.

The chain uses TRBV7-2 and TRBJ2-2, with 9 bases identical to TRBD2. Per the germline V gene, CDR1 is SGHTA and CDR2 is FQGNSA. With V trimmed by 6 bases and J by 6 bases, 8 bases remained unmatched. The length of the CDR3 is 15 residues. CDR3 region: CASRDSGRGSGELFF. As DNA, the CDR3 is TGTGCCAGCAGGGATAGCGGGAGAGGTTCCGGGGAGCTGTTTTTT.

This clone was seen a handful of times. The genes are TRBV15 and TRBJ1-2; 10 positions agree with TRBD1. Trimming took 4 bases from V and 7 from J; bases not matched to a gene: 6. The CDR3 covers 14 residues. Germline CDR1 is LNHNV and CDR2 is YYDKDF (reference sequence). The CDR3 sequence is CATSKGRQGAGYTF. CDR3 nucleotides: TGTGCCACCAGCAAAGGCCGACAGGGGGCTGGCTACACCTTC.

The chain employs TRBV5-4 and TRBJ1-1; D uncertain. The germline V gene encodes CDR1 SGHNT and CDR2 YYREEE (reference sequence). This CDR3 comprises 11 residues. V was cut by 2 bases and J by 8 bases, with 7 bases left in between. CDR3 protein: CASSLRSEAFF. In nucleotides, the CDR3 is TGTGCCAGCAGCTTAAGATCGGAAGCTTTCTTT.

The V gene is TRBV28, the J gene TRBJ1-2; no definite D call. The V gene's germline CDR1 is MDHEN and CDR2 SYDVKM. The CDR3 length is 14 residues. V was trimmed by 5 bases and J by 5 bases, leaving 15 bases between them. The CDR3 reads CASSPFMGRYGYTF. CDR3 coding DNA: TGTGCCAGCAGTCCTTTCATGGGAAGGTATGGCTACACCTTC.

The J gene is TRBJ2-3, the V gene TRBV6-5; D unclear. Trimming stripped 11 bases from V and 0 bases from J, with 15 bases between. This CDR3 comprises 14 residues. Germline V CDR1 and CDR2: MNHEY, SVGAGI. CDR3 coding DNA: TGTGCCTCGAAGCCAGACTTGAGCACAGATACGCAGTATTTT. Its translation: CASKPDLSTDTQYF.